This T cell receptor beta chain was captured by sequencing in a study of regulatory T cells in long-lasting Graves disease. Study-wide results and caveats: Persistent patients had more shared public clonotypes (fewer than 3,000) than new patients (about 880). Persistent disease preferred TRBV28, TRBJ1-2 and TRBJ2-5; new disease, TRBV20-1 and TRBJ2-1. Persistent Graves' disease cases displayed lower TCR diversity than newly diagnosed ones.

Noted time point: persistent/refractory GD, antithyroid drugs over 5 years with positive TRAb. Scientists built the TCR library using RNA that was extracted from PBMCs. Nine milliliters of peripheral blood were drawn into EDTA tubes. Looked up from germline, CDR1 is SGDLS and CDR2 is YYNGEE. There are 16 residues in the CDR3. V was clipped by 4 bases and J by 4 bases; unmatched bases: 10. About this clonotype: Its target is not known.

Researchers made TCR beta libraries by using iRepertoire HTBI primers and running Arm-PCR on CDR3 regions. MiXCR, run by TCRdb on the multiplex PCR reads, gives a single entry per CDR3 protein. The sample contains about 400,000 distinct CDR3 sequences, 20% to 25% of which appear only once. Material: peripheral blood mononuclear cells (PBMCs), obtained when the disease was refractory, from a patient treated with antithyroid drugs. The rearrangement uses TRBV9 and TRBJ2-3; 9 bases are shared with TRBD2. The clonotype was recovered from a female donor with Graves disease. The CDR3 spells CASSRGLAGVSDTQYF. In nucleotides, the CDR3 is TGTGCCAGCAGCCGTGGTTTAGCGGGAGTTTCAGATACGCAGTATTTT.